These T cell receptor beta chains were read from a single sample in a study of cytomegalovirus exposure and HLA in healthy donors. TCRdb's table, derived via immunoSEQ multiplex PCR, lists solely in-frame clones and lacks some. The listing records tens of thousands of clones. The specimen sequenced was PBMCs. Receptor source: a woman in her twenties or thirties in good health and CMV-seronegative. Each CDR3 is given with its conserved first and last residue.

v_gene,j_gene,CDR3aa
TRBV14,TRBJ1-1,CASSQDRQGRRTEAFF
TRBV11-2,TRBJ1-4,CASSLPGTGGKLFF
TRBV27,TRBJ1-2,CASSAGGRGFGYTF
TRBV29-1,TRBJ2-2,CSVDPGNTGELFF
TRBV5-1,TRBJ2-7,CASSLETGMTEQYF
TRBV15,TRBJ1-3,CATSGQGSIYF
TRBV28,TRBJ1-5,CASSPGQRNQPQHF
TRBV15,TRBJ2-5,CATSRVADQETQYF
TRBV30,TRBJ2-7,CARNLKTEISYEQYF
TRBV28,TRBJ2-3,CASRGRGGFTDKQYF
TRBV13,TRBJ1-4,CASSSGQLNEKLFF
TRBV7-2,TRBJ1-6,CASSLGGRLYNSPLHF
TRBV6-6,TRBJ1-2,CASTTGAGGYTF
TRBV10-1,TRBJ1-1,CAWLGLPILLNTEAFF
TRBV15,TRBJ1-2,CATSRGHDTVSGGYTF
TRBV5-1,TRBJ2-5,CASSSVIAAGLIETQYF
TRBV19,TRBJ1-1,CASRQQGVNTEAFF
TRBV4-1,TRBJ2-3,CASSPTTTITTDTQYF
TRBV27,TRBJ2-1,CASRPSGGSNNEQFF
TRBV2,TRBJ1-2,CASSEKFNYGYTF
TRBV10-2,TRBJ2-7,CASSEYVAGGNEQYF
TRBV27,TRBJ1-2,CASSSEGQGNGYTF
TRBV7-2,TRBJ1-3,CASLGTGDQASGNTIYF
TRBV2,TRBJ2-1,CASSVGQGSYNEQFF
TRBV5-4,TRBJ2-7,CASSLWSGTEQYF
TRBV5-4,TRBJ1-2,CASSLEVRGSGYTF
TRBV7-2,TRBJ2-3,CASSQLAGGPGDTQYF
TRBV9,TRBJ2-7,CASSVAPTGENEQYF
TRBV4-2,TRBJ2-2,CASSQDFGFDTGELFF
TRBV30,NA,CAWSKGVGYEQYF
TRBV9,TRBJ1-1,CASSVVTGGEAFF
TRBV18,TRBJ2-7,CASSPRTSGRQEGEQYF
TRBV19,TRBJ2-3,CASSLGQGGTDTQYF
TRBV28,TRBJ2-7,CASSSPTASEDEQYF
TRBV20-1,TRBJ1-1,CSARTVEAFF
TRBV6-5,TRBJ1-1,CASSYGGMNTEAFF
TRBV2,TRBJ1-5,CASSEGGTGGQPQHF
TRBV6-6,TRBJ2-3,CASSYGGASTDTQYF
TRBV19,TRBJ2-7,CASSKTSGQSYEQYF
TRBV4-2,TRBJ1-6,CASSQGFQRQGWASPLHF
TRBV7-2,TRBJ1-6,CASSLGGTVNSPLHF
TRBV6-1,TRBJ2-2,CASNGQGDTGELFF
TRBV7-6,TRBJ1-1,CASSLAQNTEAFF
TRBV6-1,TRBJ1-5,CASGRGQGQPQHF
TRBV4-1,TRBJ1-4,CASSQDRGQGYEKLFF
TRBV5-1,TRBJ2-3,CASSIYAWDTQYF
TRBV6-1,TRBJ2-1,CASREGHRNEQFF
TRBV27,TRBJ1-4,CASSLTGDEKLFF
TRBV5-8,TRBJ1-2,CASSLHRNYGYTF
TRBV7-2,TRBJ1-1,CASSLQGFGSTEAFF
TRBV30,TRBJ2-5,CAWRSPTSGRVETQYF
TRBV5-8,TRBJ1-2,CASSLDGQINYGYTF
TRBV28,TRBJ2-1,CASSSSNQGLNEQFF
TRBV7-9,TRBJ1-2,CASSSGTAYGYTF
TRBV7-9,TRBJ1-3,CASRDPGLAGNTIYF
TRBV2,TRBJ2-2,CASRGDRVHGELFF
TRBV30,TRBJ1-4,CAWQNGEKLFF